This TCR beta chain was recovered during a study of T cells in Graves' hyperthyroidism and ophthalmopathy. Study summary: Peripheral blood sampling occurred at initial diagnosis, before any treatment.

A few counts support this clonotype. Its specificity is unknown. Amplified regions were TCR beta CDR3 sequences from RNA transcripts. The TCR CDR3 was amplified in a first-round RT-PCR using the HTBI primer set. TCRdb reprocessed the multiplex PCR reads via MiXCR and lists one record per CDR3 protein. This sample has approximately 610,000 distinct CDR3 sequences, with 16% found just once. Findings and caveats of the study: Blood held most thyroid clonotypes expanded above 0.001 frequency. The model's output predicted ophthalmopathy at a median of 6.5 months prior to onset.

The germline CDR1 and CDR2 sequences are KGHDR and SFDVKD. The CDR3 length is 14 residues. The ends lost 3 bases at V and 6 bases at J; junction bases unmatched: 2. The study excluded patients with uncontrolled infection, other autoimmune disease, pregnancy or lactation. The chain joins TRBV24-1 to TRBJ2-1; 9 bases are shared with TRBD1. This clonotype was sampled from a woman younger than 35 with Graves' hyperthyroidism. The source material was blood. The CDR3 coding sequence is TGTGCCACCAGTGATACGACAGGGGGCAATGAGCAGTTCTTC. Its protein product is CATSDTTGGNEQFF.